What follows are 6 T cell receptor beta chains derived from one specimen sequenced in a study of technical replicates of blood from a handful of donors. The data were produced by immunoSEQ multiplex PCR, yet TCRdb's version contains in-frame clones alone and is incomplete. The sample carries approximately 45,000 clones, around 96% recorded once. Sequencing was done on a sample of T cells isolated from PBMCs. These receptors were taken from a human donor in good health.

V and J are TRBV5-4 and TRBJ1-2, with TRBD1 as a possible D gene (5 bases). Germline values: CDR1 SGHNT, CDR2 YYREEE (reference sequence). This CDR3 has 15 amino acids. Trimming took off 3 bases at V and 5 bases at J, with 17 bases between the two ends. CDR3 region: CASSYGLAGTYGYTF. Here the CDR3 DNA reads TGTGCCAGCAGCTATGGACTAGCGGGGACGTATGGCTACACCTTC.

The rearrangement joins TRBV28 to TRBJ1-5; D is unclear. CDR3 length: 11 amino acids. The germline V gene has CDR1 MDHEN and CDR2 SYDVKM. With 5 bases removed from V and 9 bases from J, the gap between germline ends came to 8 bases. The CDR3 bases are TGTGCCAGCAGTACAGTTTGGCCCCAGCATTTT. It codes for CASSTVWPQHF.

The J gene is TRBJ1-5, the V gene TRBV30; D uncertain. Germline V gene lookup returns CDR1 GTSNPN and CDR2 SVGIG (reference sequence). There are 13 residues in the CDR3. Trimming cost V 5 bases and J 5 bases, with 13 bases left between them. The CDR3, as DNA: TGTGCCTGGGGGAGAGGGAAGGATCAGCCCCAGCATTTT. Amino acid sequence: CAWGRGKDQPQHF.

The chain recombines TRBV5-1 with TRBJ1-1, with a tentative D call TRBD1 (5 bases). This CDR3 has 13 amino acids. Germline CDR1 SGHRS, CDR2 YFSETQ. The V gene lost 3 bases and the J gene lost 5 bases, with 11 bases spanning the gap. CDR3 DNA: TGCGCCAGCAGCTCACAGGTGAGGACTGAAGCTTTCTTT. This translates into CASSSQVRTEAFF.

J is TRBJ1-3 and V is TRBV19; D unresolved. V was cut by 4 bases and J by 5 bases, with 27 bases left in between. CDR3 length: 19 amino acids. Germline V gene lookup returns CDR1 LNHDA and CDR2 SQIVND (reference sequence). The CDR3 here is CASSSQSASGFRGRNTIYF. Written as DNA, the CDR3 is TGTGCCAGTAGTAGTCAATCGGCCTCAGGATTTCGGGGAAGAAACACCATATATTTT.

This clone was found once. The rearrangement uses TRBV7-9 and TRBJ2-3, with TRBD2 identical over 11 bases. The length of the CDR3 is 16 residues. The junction had 7 bases not matched to a gene; V was cut back by 5 bases and J by 3 bases. Germline V gene sequence: CDR1 SEHNR, CDR2 FQNEAQ (reference sequence). As DNA, the CDR3 is TGTGCCAGCAGCCCGGGACTAGCGGTTATAACAGATACGCAGTATTTT. Translated: CASSPGLAVITDTQYF.